This TCR beta chain was sequenced during a study of cytomegalovirus exposure and HLA in healthy donors. Germline CDR1 reads SGHTA; CDR2 reads FQGTGA. V gave up 3 bases and J gave up 4 bases, with 9 bases separating them. The CDR3 runs 13 residues. PCR was performed using 60 Vbeta and 13 Jbeta primers. The repertoire was sequenced with immunoSEQ multiplex PCR; TCRdb's copy has only in-frame clones and lacks some. This sample has about 76,000 clones, with about 77% found just once. The sequence came from a male donor in good health and CMV-seropositive. The J gene is TRBJ1-2, the V gene TRBV7-3, with D maybe TRBD1 (6 bases). The sequenced material came from PBMCs. The CDR3 sequence is CASSLGAAYGYTF. The CDR3 bases are TGTGCCAGCAGCTTGGGGGCAGCCTATGGCTACACCTTC.